This TCR beta chain was captured in a study of T cells in Graves' hyperthyroidism and ophthalmopathy. Looking at the study overall: Peripheral blood samples were taken at initial diagnosis, prior to any treatment.

The CDR3 contains 15 residues. Germline V gene sequence: CDR1 SGHAT, CDR2 FQNNGV. The V gene end was trimmed by 8 bases and the J gene end by 0 bases; junction bases not matched to a gene: 8. What was amplified from RNA transcripts were TCR beta CDR3 regions. TCR CDR3 regions were first amplified by RT-PCR with HTBI primers. TCRdb reprocessed the multiplex PCR reads with MiXCR, giving one entry per CDR3 protein. The sample has fewer than 650,000 distinct CDR3 sequences; 12% to 15% are singletons. Graves' hyperthyroidism showing no ophthalmopathy progression within 18 months was considered stable. Patients showing uncontrolled infection, other autoimmune disease, pregnancy or lactation were ineligible. PBMCs were obtained from about 9.9 ml fresh peripheral blood. This clonotype was counted at least ten times.

The sample taken for sequencing was blood. This TCR derives from a woman between 35 and 50 years old with Graves' hyperthyroidism. This chain links TRBV11-2 with TRBJ1-1, with 8 bases identical to TRBD1. In DNA form, the CDR3 reads TGTGCCAGCCGCCAGGGGGCGGCTTTGAACACTGAAGCTTTCTTT. Translating it yields CASRQGAALNTEAFF.